This is a list of T cell receptor beta chains from one sample in a study of cytomegalovirus exposure and HLA in healthy donors. TCRdb keeps only in-frame clones here, not all; method: immunoSEQ multiplex PCR. The table shows 100,000 to 150,000 clones, with 85% to 90% occurring only once. Sequencing was performed on PBMCs. These receptors all stem from a young woman in good health and CMV-seronegative. The CDR3 runs from the conserved cysteine through the conserved F or W. A D gene is named only where the DNA matches it firmly. A clone size is listed for some rows: how often the clone was seen (once, few, many), or a class if it is expanded.

clone_size	d_call	v_call	j_call	cdr3_aa	cdr3_nt
.	TRBD1	TRBV5-6	TRBJ1-2	CASRADRVRRGYTF	TGTGCCAGCAGGGCCGACAGGGTCAGACGCGGCTACACCTTC
.	TRBD2	TRBV27	TRBJ2-1	CASNRPGGGYNEQFF	TGTGCCAGTAACCGCCCGGGAGGGGGGTACAATGAGCAGTTCTTC
.	.	TRBV6-1	TRBJ2-2	CASSELGTGELFF	TGTGCCAGCAGTGAACTAGGAACCGGGGAGCTGTTTTTT
.	.	TRBV7-2	TRBJ2-7	CASSYRHFRQDEQYF	TGTGCCAGCAGCTACCGCCATTTTCGGCAGGACGAGCAGTACTTC
.	TRBD1	TRBV6-1	TRBJ2-3	CASSFRQGDTDTQYF	TGTGCCAGCAGTTTCCGACAGGGGGACACAGATACGCAGTATTTT
.	TRBD1	TRBV7-9	TRBJ1-1	CASSPGQGALTEAFF	TGTGCCAGCAGCCCGGGACAGGGGGCGCTCACTGAAGCTTTCTTT
.	TRBD1	TRBV4-1	TRBJ2-5	CASEPPTTGTGGLEETQYF	TGCGCCAGCGAACCTCCTACAACCGGGACAGGGGGCCTTGAAGAGACCCAGTACTTC
.	.	TRBV6-1	TRBJ1-2	CASSAGDYGYTF	TGTGCCAGCAGTGCGGGGGACTATGGCTACACCTTC
once	.	TRBV6-7	TRBJ1-4	CASSSKGGVQKLFF	TGTGCCAGCAGTTCCAAAGGGGGTGTGCAAAAACTGTTTTTT
once	.	TRBV7-3	TRBJ1-6	CASSPPGARLALHF	TGTGCCAGCAGCCCCCCTGGGGCCAGATTGGCCCTCCACTTT
.	.	TRBV19	TRBJ1-2	CASSRGNYGYTF	TGTGCCAGTAGCCGGGGGAACTATGGCTACACCTTC
.	TRBD1	TRBV9	TRBJ1-6	CASSDPGTANSPLHF	TGTGCCAGCAGCGACCCCGGGACAGCCAATTCACCCCTCCACTTT
.	TRBD1	TRBV18	TRBJ1-2	CASSWGQAVYGYTF	TGTGCCAGCTCCTGGGGACAGGCGGTCTATGGCTACACCTTC
.	.	TRBV2	TRBJ2-3	CASSEALTASSTDTQYF	TGTGCCAGCAGTGAAGCGCTAACAGCTTCTAGCACAGATACGCAGTATTTT
.	TRBD1	TRBV9	TRBJ1-1	CASSVGDRDEAFF	TGTGCCAGCAGCGTAGGGGACAGGGATGAAGCTTTCTTT
.	TRBD2	TRBV11-2	TRBJ2-7	CASSSRRGGSYEQYF	TGTGCCAGCAGCTCGCGTCGGGGGGGCTCCTACGAGCAGTACTTC
.	.	TRBV12-5	TRBJ2-1	CASGRGAGSDEQFF	TGTGCTAGTGGTAGAGGAGCAGGGTCAGATGAGCAGTTCTTC
.	.	TRBV18	TRBJ1-2	CASSPLSGGGYGYTF	TGTGCCAGCTCACCACTGTCGGGGGGAGGTTATGGCTACACCTTC
.	TRBD1	TRBV7-6	TRBJ1-3	CASSLAEGATGNTIYF	TGTGCCAGCAGCTTAGCGGAGGGGGCAACTGGAAACACCATATATTTT
once	TRBD1	TRBV10-2	TRBJ2-4	CASSPPGQGNIQYF	TGCGCCAGCAGCCCTCCGGGACAGGGAAACATTCAGTACTTC
.	.	TRBV5-4	TRBJ2-1	CASSSQIQGGQQFF	TGTGCCAGCAGCAGCCAAATTCAGGGAGGTCAGCAGTTCTTC
once	.	TRBV25-1	TRBJ1-1	CASSESLQGEAFF	TGTGCCAGCAGTGAAAGTTTGCAGGGTGAAGCTTTCTTT
once	TRBD2	TRBV9	TRBJ2-7	CASSPRGGAYEQYF	TGTGCCAGCAGCCCTCGGGGGGGAGCCTACGAGCAGTACTTC
once	.	TRBV7-6	TRBJ1-2	CASSQGTAYGYTF	TGTGCCAGCAGCCAGGGCACAGCTTATGGCTACACCTTC
.	TRBD1	TRBV25-1	TRBJ1-1	CASSGGTAGEAFF	TGTGCCAGCAGTGGGGGGACAGCGGGTGAAGCTTTCTTT
.	.	TRBV5-5	TRBJ2-1	CASSLVLPQGWNEQFF	TGTGCCAGCAGCTTGGTATTGCCCCAGGGCTGGAATGAGCAGTTCTTC
.	.	TRBV6-5	TRBJ2-7	CASKLTPRYYEQYF	TGTGCCAGCAAATTAACCCCCCGCTACTACGAGCAGTACTTC
.	TRBD1	TRBV9	TRBJ1-6	CASSVFPRQGNSPLHF	TGTGCCAGCAGCGTGTTCCCTCGACAGGGAAATTCACCCCTCCACTTT
few	.	TRBV10-3	TRBJ2-1	CAIRGEGDEQFF	TGTGCCATCAGGGGCGAGGGGGATGAGCAGTTCTTC
.	.	TRBV5-4	TRBJ1-6	CASSFRAGPSSYNSPLHF	TGTGCCAGCAGCTTTCGGGCGGGCCCCAGCTCCTATAATTCACCCCTCCACTTT
.	TRBD1	TRBV4-1	TRBJ1-1	CASSQDGQGNTEAFF	TGCGCCAGCAGCCAAGATGGACAGGGGAACACTGAAGCTTTCTTT
.	.	TRBV7-2	TRBJ2-7	CASSLRQGLLGEQYF	TGTGCCAGCAGCCTCAGGCAGGGTCTTCTGGGCGAGCAGTACTTC
.	.	TRBV6-5	TRBJ1-2	CASSNQASYGYTF	TGTGCCAGCAGTAATCAGGCGAGCTATGGCTACACCTTC
once	TRBD1	TRBV5-8	TRBJ2-7	CASSRRQGADEQYF	TGTGCCAGCAGTCGACGTCAGGGGGCCGACGAGCAGTACTTC
once	TRBD2	TRBV14	TRBJ2-5	CASSHSRTSGQETQYF	TGTGCCAGCAGCCACTCTCGGACTAGCGGACAAGAGACCCAGTACTTC
.	.	TRBV6-5	TRBJ2-7	CASTLSPFSYEQYF	TGTGCCAGCACCTTATCCCCTTTCTCCTACGAGCAGTACTTC
.	.	TRBV5-4	TRBJ2-5	CASSTKNGETQYF	TGTGCCAGCAGCACCAAGAACGGGGAGACCCAGTACTTC
.	.	TRBV6-6	TRBJ1-4	CASSDSTNEKLFF	TGTGCCAGCAGTGACAGTACTAATGAAAAACTGTTTTTT
once	.	TRBV7-7	TRBJ2-5	CASSPALAQETQYF	TGTGCTAGCAGCCCCGCCCTGGCCCAAGAGACCCAGTACTTC
.	.	TRBV7-9	TRBJ1-4	CASSRGPDVGVKLFF	TGTGCCAGCAGCCGAGGGCCAGACGTAGGCGTAAAACTGTTTTTT
.	TRBD1	TRBV2	TRBJ1-1	CASPRGTGNVGTEAFF	TGTGCCAGTCCAAGGGGGACAGGGAATGTAGGCACTGAAGCTTTCTTT
.	TRBD1	TRBV9	TRBJ2-7	CASSGETGIYEQYF	TGTGCCAGCAGCGGCGAGACAGGGATCTACGAGCAGTACTTC
.	TRBD1	TRBV6-1	TRBJ1-5	CASSARDRGDQPQHF	TGTGCCAGCAGTGCGAGGGACAGGGGAGATCAGCCCCAGCATTTT
.	TRBD1	TRBV6-1	TRBJ1-5	CASSEWGQGNQPQHF	TGTGCCAGCAGTGAATGGGGACAGGGGAATCAGCCCCAGCATTTT
.	.	TRBV7-8	TRBJ1-4	CASSPRGAGLSNEKLFF	TGTGCCAGCAGCCCCCGGGGAGCCGGTCTCAGTAATGAAAAACTGTTTTTT
.	TRBD1	TRBV5-1	TRBJ2-7	CASSPGQGFYEQYF	TGCGCCAGCAGCCCCGGACAGGGTTTCTACGAGCAGTACTTC
.	TRBD1	TRBV7-3	TRBJ2-3	CASSLPTGILGGTDTQYF	TGTGCCAGCAGTTTGCCGACAGGGATTCTAGGAGGCACAGATACGCAGTATTTT
.	.	TRBV1	TRBJ2-3	CTSSQQPGQVDWTDTQYF	TGCACCAGCAGCCAACAACCAGGACAGGTCGATTGGACAGATACGCAGTATTTT
.	.	TRBV7-2	TRBJ2-7	CASSLYLYEQYF	TGTGCCAGCAGCTTATATCTCTACGAGCAGTACTTC
.	.	TRBV5-1	TRBJ2-5	CASSSRVGAGTQYF	TGCGCCAGCAGCTCCAGAGTGGGGGCGGGGACCCAGTACTTC
.	.	TRBV10-3	TRBJ1-5	CATRGTELSGEPQHF	TGTGCCACCCGCGGAACTGAGCTCTCCGGGGAGCCCCAGCATTTT
.	.	TRBV25-1	TRBJ2-7	CASGTTYEQYF	TGTGCCAGTGGGACAACCTATGAGCAGTACTTC
.	TRBD2	TRBV6-1	TRBJ2-1	CASSGTSGGGNEQFF	TGTGCCAGCAGTGGAACTAGCGGGGGTGGCAATGAGCAGTTCTTC
.	.	TRBV27	TRBJ2-7	CASSPWLGGAHEQYF	TGTGCCAGCAGTCCCTGGTTAGGGGGGGCCCACGAGCAGTACTTC
.	TRBD1	TRBV6-1	TRBJ2-7	CASSEGTGGLGQYF	TGTGCCAGCAGTGAAGGGACAGGGGGCTTAGGGCAGTACTTC
.	TRBD1	TRBV7-3	TRBJ2-3	CASSSQGASSDTQYF	TGTGCCAGCAGCTCCCAGGGGGCGTCTTCAGATACGCAGTATTTT
.	.	TRBV5-1	TRBJ1-3	CASSLLSGNTIYF	TGCGCCAGCAGCTTACTTTCTGGAAACACCATATATTTT